Listed here are 21 T cell receptor beta chains from one sample, sequenced in a study of blood T cells in healthy people across ages. A sample-barcoded 5' primer and a J-beta primer mix were used in a second PCR of roughly 7 to 12 cycles. MiXCR, applied by TCRdb to the 5' RACE reads, yields one record per CDR3 protein. The sample gives hundreds of thousands of distinct CDR3 sequences, 40% to 45% of which show up once; approximately 29% is in the top ten. The material sequenced was blood. The source of these receptors is a man older than 75 in good health.

This clonotype was seen once. V usage is TRBV6-2 or TRBV6-3 and J usage is TRBJ1-5; D is unclear. V lost 6 bases, J lost 3 bases, and 15 bases lay in between. The CDR3 is 15 residues long. Germline CDR1 MNHEY, CDR2 SVGEGT. The CDR3 region has the DNA TGTGCCAGCAGACCCTACGGGAGGGACAATCAGCCCCAGCATTTT. It is translated as CASRPYGRDNQPQHF.

The gene calls are TRBV20-1 and TRBJ1-1, with D unresolved. The CDR3 has 14 residues. V lost 0 bases to trimming and J lost 1 base, with 9 bases between them. Germline-derived CDR1 and CDR2 are DFQATT and SNEGSKA (reference sequence). CDR3: CSARDTRRNTEAFF. Written as DNA, the CDR3 is TGCAGTGCTAGAGATACTCGAAGGAACACTGAAGCTTTCTTT.

The chain carries TRBV27 and TRBJ2-1, with 10 bases fitting TRBD1. J gave up 0 bases and V 6 bases, and 17 bases lay outside the gene matches. In germline, CDR1 is MNHEY, CDR2 SMNVEV (reference sequence). The CDR3 spans 20 residues. The CDR3 DNA follows: TGTGCCAGCAGCCGAACCTACCGGGACAGGGGCGTGAGCTCCTACAATGAGCAGTTCTTC. It translates to CASSRTYRDRGVSSYNEQFF.

This clonotype was detected a few times. The rearrangement joins TRBV10-2 to TRBJ1-1; D remains unclear. V lost 5 bases, J lost 0 bases, and 7 bases lay in between. Germline V gene data show CDR1 as WSHSY and CDR2 as SAAADI. The CDR3 runs to 13 residues. CDR3 amino acids: CASSIRMNTEAFF. As DNA, the CDR3 is TGCGCCAGCAGTATCCGGATGAACACTGAAGCTTTCTTT.

Only a few counts were recorded for this clonotype. This chain links TRBV20-1 with TRBJ1-6; a possible D gene is TRBD1 (6 bases). Trimming removed 6 bases at V and 10 bases at J, with 19 bases between. CDR1 is DFQATT, CDR2 SNEGSKA, per germline (reference sequence). CDR3 length: 14 amino acids. The CDR3 DNA reads as TGCAGTGCGGGGGACCCTCCAGGGGTCTCACCCCTCCACTTT. This encodes CSAGDPPGVSPLHF.

The chain joins TRBV7-3 to TRBJ1-1; tentative D call: TRBD1 (6 bases). The V gene lost 1 base and the J gene lost 1 base, with 13 bases spanning the gap. Germline CDR1 and CDR2: SGHTA and FQGTGA. This CDR3 spans 16 amino acids. For the CDR3, the DNA is TGTGCCAGCAGCTTAAGGGTAAACAGGGCGAACACTGAAGCTTTCTTT. Protein sequence: CASSLRVNRANTEAFF. The full variable domain, completed using reference TRBV7-3 and TRBJ1-1, is GAGVSQTPSNKVTEKGKYVELRCDPISGHTALYWYRQSLGQGPEFLIYFQGTGAADDSGLPNDRFFAVRPEGSVSTLKIQRTERGDSAVYLCASSLRVNRANTEAFFGQGTRLTVV.

V gene TRBV14 combines with J gene TRBJ1-2, with D uncertain. Germline CDR1 SGHDN, CDR2 FVKESK. The CDR3 has 14 residues. V was pared by 1 base and J by 7 bases, with 13 bases between. CDR3 DNA sequence: TGTGCCAGCAGCCAAGTCCCCAGAAGCGTTGGCTACACCTTC. Amino acids: CASSQVPRSVGYTF.

On this clonotype itself: A read error may be the cause here, since a much bigger clone is one base away. The CDR3 DNA follows: TGTGCCAGCAGCCCCGGGACAGGGGAAGAGACCCAGTACTTC. Protein: CASSPGTGEETQYF. The gene calls are TRBV3-1 and TRBJ2-5, with 10 bases aligning to TRBD1. Trimming cost V 4 bases and J 3 bases; bases outside gene matches: 2. This CDR3 comprises 14 residues. Germline values: CDR1 LGHDT, CDR2 YNNKEL (reference sequence).

CDR3 bases: TGCGCCAGCAGTGAACAGGGAAGAGATACGCAGTATTTT. Its translation is CASSEQGRDTQYF. The V call is TRBV10-1, the J call TRBJ2-3, with D perhaps matching TRBD1 (6 bases). The V end was cut by 3 bases, the J end by 5 bases, with 9 bases between. Per germline, CDR1 WNHNN and CDR2 SYGVQD (reference sequence). The length of the CDR3 is 13 residues.

The gene calls are TRBV6-5 and TRBJ1-1; 11 nucleotides line up with TRBD1. The CDR3 loop spans 15 amino acids. V shed 4 bases, J shed 4 bases, and the junction held 5 bases outside the gene matches. Germline CDR1 reads MNHEY; CDR2 reads SVGAGI. CDR3 loop: CASSSTGTGGTEAFF. The CDR3 nucleotides read TGTGCCAGCAGTTCGACCGGGACAGGGGGCACTGAAGCTTTCTTT.

The chain has TRBV24-1 and TRBJ2-6; D is uncertain. Germline lookup yields CDR1 KGHDR and CDR2 SFDVKD. This CDR3 is built from 15 residues. V shed 3 bases and J shed 3 bases, with 8 bases lying between them. CDR3 sequence: CATSDRLGGANVLTF. The DNA of the CDR3 is TGTGCCACCAGTGATCGCCTGGGTGGGGCCAACGTCCTGACTTTC.

The rearrangement uses TRBV27 and TRBJ2-5; no clear D gene. This CDR3 spans 15 amino acids. Germline lookup yields CDR1 MNHEY and CDR2 SMNVEV (reference sequence). Trimming left V 3 bases short and J 1 base short, with 12 bases between. The CDR3 spells CASSLYGLGQETQYF. Here the CDR3 DNA reads TGTGCCAGCAGTTTGTACGGGTTGGGCCAAGAGACCCAGTACTTC.

This clonotype showed up just a few times. The rearrangement joins TRBV6-1 to TRBJ2-1; 9 nucleotides match TRBD2. The CDR3 extends over 14 amino acids. Trimming at V came to 9 bases and at J to 6 bases, leaving 9 bases not matched to a gene. Germline V gene sequence: CDR1 MNHNS, CDR2 SASEGT. DNA for the CDR3: TGTGCCAGTGGGGGACTAGCTTCCCCCAATGAGCAGTTCTTC. Translation gives CASGGLASPNEQFF.

The rearrangement links TRBV29-1 to TRBJ1-1, with D unclear. The length of the CDR3 is 12 residues. Germline V gene data show CDR1 as SQVTM and CDR2 as ANQGSEA. V dropped 2 bases and J dropped 3 bases, with 7 bases sitting between them. CDR3 protein: CSVERWDTEAFF. Written as DNA, the CDR3 is TGCAGCGTTGAACGGTGGGACACTGAAGCTTTCTTT.

A note on this clonotype: A much bigger clone sits one base away, suggesting this may be a read error. This chain uses TRBV4-2 with TRBJ2-1; D is uncertain. The V gene's germline CDR1 is LGHNA and CDR2 YNFKEQ. This CDR3 spans 14 amino acids. The CDR3 coding sequence is TGTGCCAGCAGCCAAGATGTGTCGGGCAATGGGCAGTTCTTC. It translates to CASSQDVSGNGQFF.

This clonotype has more than one count but fewer than ten. V and J are TRBV24-1 and TRBJ2-1; D tentatively reads TRBD1 or TRBD2 (5 bases each). Trimming shortened V by 4 bases and J by 9 bases, and 12 bases separated the two germline ends. This CDR3 comprises 13 residues. Germline values: CDR1 KGHDR, CDR2 SFDVKD. The CDR3: CATSERQGPEQFF. CDR3 bases: TGTGCCACCAGTGAACGGCAGGGACCTGAGCAGTTCTTC.

As for this clonotype: One junction end disagrees with the germline gene, perhaps due to a read error. This CDR3 is CASSDSSEFYGYTF. The CDR3 bases are TGTGCCAGCAGTGACTCATCCGAATTCTATGGCTACACCTTC. J is TRBJ1-2 and V is TRBV6-5; D is unclear. The CDR3 loop spans 14 amino acids. Germline V gene data show CDR1 as MNHEY and CDR2 as SVGAGI.

V gene TRBV6-5 combines with J gene TRBJ2-5, with TRBD1 as a possible D gene (5 bases). V was cut by 6 bases and J by 0 bases, with 11 bases left in between. The CDR3 length is 14 residues. CDR1 and CDR2 from the germline V gene are MNHEY and SVGAGI. The CDR3 DNA sequence: TGTGCCAGCAGCGGACACGAGTACCAAGAGACCCAGTACTTC. Protein product: CASSGHEYQETQYF.

The rearrangement uses TRBV20-1 and TRBJ1-1, with 8 bases lining up with TRBD1. The J segment lost 1 base and the V segment lost 5 bases, leaving 21 bases of the junction unmatched. Germline CDR1 and CDR2: DFQATT and SNEGSKA (reference sequence). The length of the CDR3 is 19 residues. The CDR3 is CSAEDLRTGSDFWNTEAFF. The CDR3, as DNA: TGCAGTGCTGAAGACCTGCGGACAGGGTCCGACTTTTGGAACACTGAAGCTTTCTTT.

A single count supports this clonotype. V gene TRBV5-6 combines with J gene TRBJ1-3, with D unresolved. Germline V gene lookup returns CDR1 SGHDT and CDR2 YYEEEE. The CDR3 contains 14 residues. The germline V and J ends were trimmed by 5 bases and 0 bases, with 9 bases remaining between them. The CDR3 DNA reads TGTGCCAGCAGTAGCTTTGACTCTGGAAACACCATATATTTT. This encodes CASSSFDSGNTIYF.

The chain joins TRBV6-1 to TRBJ2-7; no clear D. The CDR3 runs to 14 residues. Germline lookup yields CDR1 MNHNS and CDR2 SASEGT. Trimming cost V 2 bases and J 5 bases, with 13 bases left between them. Here the CDR3 reads CASSESKVPHEQYF. CDR3 in DNA: TGTGCCAGCAGTGAATCGAAGGTACCCCACGAGCAGTACTTC.